This TCR beta chain was identified in a study of blood T cell repertoires in COVID-19. Original processing notes: Quantification of nucleated cells was approximated via reference gene primer amplification. Profiled with immunoSEQ multiplex PCR; TCRdb holds only in-frame clones, not every one. The V and J calls and clone size were taken over from that table, and D and trimming were inferred from the DNA. The data show about 150,000 clones, with approximately 80% seen just once and 2.9% held by the top ten. The sequencing input was peripheral blood. The origin of this receptor is a woman aged 55-69 years with acute or convalescent COVID-19.

The chain's CDR3 is CASSFSTAGANVLTF. The CDR3 DNA follows: TGCGCCAGCAGCTTTTCTACGGCTGGGGCCAACGTCCTGACTTTC. The genes are TRBV5-1 and TRBJ2-6; D gene ambiguous. V gave up 2 bases and J gave up 2 bases, with 8 bases separating them. The germline CDR1 and CDR2 sequences are SGHRS and YFSETQ. This CDR3 comprises 15 residues.